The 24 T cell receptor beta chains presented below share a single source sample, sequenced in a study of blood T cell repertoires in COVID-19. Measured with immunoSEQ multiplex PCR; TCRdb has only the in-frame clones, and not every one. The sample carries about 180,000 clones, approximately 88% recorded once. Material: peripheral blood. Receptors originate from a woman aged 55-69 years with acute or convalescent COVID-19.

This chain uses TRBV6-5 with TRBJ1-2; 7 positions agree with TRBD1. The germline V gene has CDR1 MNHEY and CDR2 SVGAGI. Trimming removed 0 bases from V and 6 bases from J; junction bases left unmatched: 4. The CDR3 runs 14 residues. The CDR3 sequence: CASSYSSRGNGYTF. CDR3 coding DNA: TGTGCCAGCAGTTACTCGTCCAGGGGGAATGGCTACACCTTC.

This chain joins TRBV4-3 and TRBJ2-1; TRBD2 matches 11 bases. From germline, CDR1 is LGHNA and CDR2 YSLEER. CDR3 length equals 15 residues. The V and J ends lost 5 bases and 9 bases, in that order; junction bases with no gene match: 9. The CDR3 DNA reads TGCGCCAGCAGCGAACGGACTAGCGGGTGGGGTGAGCAGTTCTTC. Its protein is CASSERTSGWGEQFF.

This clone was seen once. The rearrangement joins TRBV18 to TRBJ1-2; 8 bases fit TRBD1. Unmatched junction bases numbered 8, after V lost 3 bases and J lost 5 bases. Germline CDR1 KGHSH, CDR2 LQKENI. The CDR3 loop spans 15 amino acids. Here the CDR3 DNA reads TGTGCCAGCTCACCCCTGGACAGGGTGGAGTATGGCTACACCTTC. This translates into CASSPLDRVEYGYTF.

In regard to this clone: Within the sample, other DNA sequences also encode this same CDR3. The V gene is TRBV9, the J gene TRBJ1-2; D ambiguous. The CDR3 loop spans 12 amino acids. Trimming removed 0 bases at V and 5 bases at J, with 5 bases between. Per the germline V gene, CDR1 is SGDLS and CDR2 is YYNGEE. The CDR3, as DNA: TGTGCCAGCAGCGTAGACGGTTATGGCTACACCTTC. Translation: CASSVDGYGYTF.

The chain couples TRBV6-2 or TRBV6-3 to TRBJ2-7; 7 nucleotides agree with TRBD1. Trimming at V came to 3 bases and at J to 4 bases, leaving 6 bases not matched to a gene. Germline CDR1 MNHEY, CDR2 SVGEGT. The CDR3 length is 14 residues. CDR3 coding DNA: TGTGCCAGCAGTTATAGGACAGGCGGATACGAGCAGTACTTC. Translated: CASSYRTGGYEQYF.

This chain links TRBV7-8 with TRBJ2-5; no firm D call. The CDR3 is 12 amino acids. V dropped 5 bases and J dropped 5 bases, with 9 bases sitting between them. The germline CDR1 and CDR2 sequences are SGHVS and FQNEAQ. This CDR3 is CASSPSRETQYF. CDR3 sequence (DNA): TGTGCCAGCAGCCCTTCGAGGGAGACCCAGTACTTC.

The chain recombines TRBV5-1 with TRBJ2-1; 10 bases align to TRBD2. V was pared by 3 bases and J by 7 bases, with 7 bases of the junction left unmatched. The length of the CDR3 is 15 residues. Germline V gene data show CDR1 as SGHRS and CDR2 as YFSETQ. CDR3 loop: CASSSVTSGVNEQFF. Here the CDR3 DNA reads TGCGCCAGCAGCTCCGTAACTAGCGGGGTTAATGAGCAGTTCTTC. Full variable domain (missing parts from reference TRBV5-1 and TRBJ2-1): KAGVTQTPRYLIKTRGQQVTLSCSPISGHRSVSWYQQTPGQGLQFLFEYFSETQRNKGNFPGRFSGRQFSNSRSEMNVSTLELGDSALYLCASSSVTSGVNEQFFGPGTRLTVL.

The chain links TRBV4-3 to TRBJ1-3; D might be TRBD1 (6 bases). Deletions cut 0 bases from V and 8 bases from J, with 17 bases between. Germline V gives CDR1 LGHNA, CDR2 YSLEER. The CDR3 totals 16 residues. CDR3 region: CASSQDRAAEGDTIYF. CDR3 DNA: TGCGCCAGCAGCCAAGATAGGGCCGCAGAGGGGGACACCATATATTTT.

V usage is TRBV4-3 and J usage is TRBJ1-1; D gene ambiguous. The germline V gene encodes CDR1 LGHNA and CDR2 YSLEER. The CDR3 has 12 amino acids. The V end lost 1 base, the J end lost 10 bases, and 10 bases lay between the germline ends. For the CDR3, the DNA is TGCGCCAGCAGCCAAGGCTCCTCCGGAGCTTTCTTT. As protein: CASSQGSSGAFF.

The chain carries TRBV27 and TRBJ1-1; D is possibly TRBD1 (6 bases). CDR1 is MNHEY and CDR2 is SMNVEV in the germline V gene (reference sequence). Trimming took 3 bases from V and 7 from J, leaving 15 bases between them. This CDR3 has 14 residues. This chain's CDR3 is CASSFRRDTREAFF. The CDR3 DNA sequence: TGTGCCAGCAGTTTCCGCCGGGACACCCGTGAAGCTTTCTTT.

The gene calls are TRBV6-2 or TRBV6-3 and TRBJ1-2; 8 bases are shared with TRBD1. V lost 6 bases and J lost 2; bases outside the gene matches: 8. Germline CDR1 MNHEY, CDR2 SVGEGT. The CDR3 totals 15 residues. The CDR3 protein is CASSSGQGLNYGYTF. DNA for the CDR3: TGTGCCAGCAGCTCCGGACAGGGCTTAAACTATGGCTACACCTTC.

CDR3 amino acids: CASSPDSFNQPQHF. The CDR3 bases are TGTGCCAGCAGCCCAGACAGCTTCAATCAGCCCCAGCATTTT. This rearrangement joins TRBV11-2 to TRBJ1-5; possibly TRBD1 for D (5 bases). The germline CDR1 and CDR2 sequences are SGHAT and FQNNGV. The CDR3 length is 14 residues. V lost 5 bases, J lost 3 bases, and 11 bases lay in between.

The CDR3 sequence: CAISSFLARDTYTQYF. Written as DNA, the CDR3 is TGTGCCATCAGCTCTTTCTTAGCCCGGGACACCTATACGCAGTATTTT. V gene TRBV10-3 combines with J gene TRBJ2-3; the D gene is possibly TRBD1 (6 bases). In germline, CDR1 is ENHRY, CDR2 SYGVKD. Trimming removed 6 bases at V and 7 bases at J, with 23 bases between. The CDR3 extends over 16 amino acids.

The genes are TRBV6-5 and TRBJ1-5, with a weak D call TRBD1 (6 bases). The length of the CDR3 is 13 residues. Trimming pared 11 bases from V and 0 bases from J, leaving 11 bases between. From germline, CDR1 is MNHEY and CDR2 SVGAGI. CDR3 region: CAAGQYSNQPQHF. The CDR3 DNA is TGTGCCGCTGGACAGTATAGCAATCAGCCCCAGCATTTT.

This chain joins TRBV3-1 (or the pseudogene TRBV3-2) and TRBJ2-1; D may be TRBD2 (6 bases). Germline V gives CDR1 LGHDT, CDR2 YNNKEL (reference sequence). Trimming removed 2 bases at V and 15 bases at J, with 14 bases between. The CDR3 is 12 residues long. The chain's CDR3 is CASSQLGGKGFF. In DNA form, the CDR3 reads TGTGCCAGCAGCCAATTGGGGGGTAAAGGGTTCTTC.

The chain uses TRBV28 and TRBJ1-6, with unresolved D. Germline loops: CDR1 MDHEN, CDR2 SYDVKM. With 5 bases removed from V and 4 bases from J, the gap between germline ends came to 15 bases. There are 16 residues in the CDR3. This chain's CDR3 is CASSPPPGMYNSPLHF. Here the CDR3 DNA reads TGTGCCAGCAGTCCACCTCCGGGGATGTATAATTCACCCCTCCACTTT. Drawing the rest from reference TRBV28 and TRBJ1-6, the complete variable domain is DVKVTQSSRYLVKRTGEKVFLECVQDMDHENMFWYRQDPGLGLRLIYFSYDVKMKEKGDIPEGYSVSREKKERFSLILESASTNQTSMYLCASSPPPGMYNSPLHFGNGTRLTVT.

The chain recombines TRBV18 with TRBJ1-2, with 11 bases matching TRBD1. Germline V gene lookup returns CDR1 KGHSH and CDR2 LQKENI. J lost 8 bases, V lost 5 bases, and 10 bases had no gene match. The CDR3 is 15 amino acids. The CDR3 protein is CASSSGQGALGGYTF. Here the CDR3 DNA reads TGTGCCAGCTCATCCGGACAGGGGGCCCTCGGGGGCTACACCTTC.

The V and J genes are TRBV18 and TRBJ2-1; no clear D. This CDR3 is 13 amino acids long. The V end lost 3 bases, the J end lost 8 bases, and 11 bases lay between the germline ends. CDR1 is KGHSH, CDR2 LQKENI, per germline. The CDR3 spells CASSPETRDEQFF. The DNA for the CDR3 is TGTGCCAGCTCACCGGAGACTCGAGATGAGCAGTTCTTC.

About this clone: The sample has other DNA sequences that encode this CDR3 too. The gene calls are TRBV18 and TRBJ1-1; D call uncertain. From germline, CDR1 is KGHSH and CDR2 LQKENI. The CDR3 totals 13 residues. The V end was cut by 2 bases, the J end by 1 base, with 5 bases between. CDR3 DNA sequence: TGTGCCAGCTCACCAACGGGGAACACTGAAGCTTTCTTT. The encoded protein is CASSPTGNTEAFF. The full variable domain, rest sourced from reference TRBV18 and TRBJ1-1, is NAGVMQNPRHLVRRRGQEARLRCSPMKGHSHVYWYRQLPEEGLKFMVYLQKENIIDESGMPKERFSAEFPKEGPSILRIQQVVRGDSAAYFCASSPTGNTEAFFGQGTRLTVV.

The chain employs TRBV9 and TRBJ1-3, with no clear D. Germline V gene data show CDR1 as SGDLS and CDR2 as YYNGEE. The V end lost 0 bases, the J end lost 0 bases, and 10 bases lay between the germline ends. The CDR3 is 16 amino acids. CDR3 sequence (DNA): TGTGCCAGCAGCGTAGCTGGAGGTTTCTCTGGAAACACCATATATTTT. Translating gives CASSVAGGFSGNTIYF.

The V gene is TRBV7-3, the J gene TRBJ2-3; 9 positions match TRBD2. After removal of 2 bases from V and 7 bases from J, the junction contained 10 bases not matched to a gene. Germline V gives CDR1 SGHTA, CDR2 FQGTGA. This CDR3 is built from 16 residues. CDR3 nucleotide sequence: TGTGCCAGCAGCTTATCAGGCGGGGGGGTCTCAAATACGCAGTATTTT. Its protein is CASSLSGGGVSNTQYF.

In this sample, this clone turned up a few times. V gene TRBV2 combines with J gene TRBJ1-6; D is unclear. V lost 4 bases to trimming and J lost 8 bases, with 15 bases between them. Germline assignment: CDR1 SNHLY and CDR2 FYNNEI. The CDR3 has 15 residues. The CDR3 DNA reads TGTGCCAGCAGTGGCGCGCAGTACGGGGATTCACCCCTCCACTTT. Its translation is CASSGAQYGDSPLHF.

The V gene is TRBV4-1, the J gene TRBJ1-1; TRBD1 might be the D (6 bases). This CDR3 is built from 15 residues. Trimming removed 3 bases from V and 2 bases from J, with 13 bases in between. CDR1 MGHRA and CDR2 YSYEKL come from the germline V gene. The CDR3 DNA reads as TGCGCCAGCAGCCAGTCCCGCGGGGGCAACACTGAAGCTTTCTTT. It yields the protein CASSQSRGGNTEAFF.

Here the CDR3 DNA reads TGTGCCAGCAGCCGGACAGGGAGGTACGAAAAACTGTTTTTT. It codes for CASSRTGRYEKLFF. The genes are TRBV6-6 and TRBJ1-4; 8 positions agree with TRBD1. This CDR3 has 14 residues. J was trimmed by 8 bases and V by 6 bases; bases with no gene match: 8. The germline CDR1 and CDR2 sequences are MNHNY and SVGAGI (reference sequence).